This T cell receptor beta chain appears in the sequencing data of a study of immune evolution from preneoplasia to lung adenocarcinoma. Histologic diagnosis was independently verified by two lung pathologists. Libraries were prepared by immunoSEQ multiplex PCR; TCRdb keeps only in-frame clonotypes and omits some of them. Among 12,000 or so clones, over 65% were seen once, and the ten largest hold roughly 3.8%. General study findings and limits: Top clone share appeared to fall from AAH through AIS, MIA, adenocarcinoma.

Germline V gene sequence: CDR1 SGHNT, CDR2 YENEEA. CDR3 length: 16 residues. V was trimmed by 5 bases and J by 4 bases, leaving 17 bases between them. This clone was counted a single time. What it binds is unknown. Sequencing was carried out using FFPE tissue from an adenomatous hyperplasia lung lesion. Subset here: atypical adenomatous hyperplasia (AAH), lung preneoplasia. This TCR was sampled from a person aged 50-70 years with lung adenocarcinoma. V and J are TRBV11-3 and TRBJ1-4, with D hard to call. CDR3 in DNA: TGTGCCAGCAGCCCCCCCTGGGGAGGCGATAATGAAAAACTGTTTTTT. Translating it yields CASSPPWGGDNEKLFF.